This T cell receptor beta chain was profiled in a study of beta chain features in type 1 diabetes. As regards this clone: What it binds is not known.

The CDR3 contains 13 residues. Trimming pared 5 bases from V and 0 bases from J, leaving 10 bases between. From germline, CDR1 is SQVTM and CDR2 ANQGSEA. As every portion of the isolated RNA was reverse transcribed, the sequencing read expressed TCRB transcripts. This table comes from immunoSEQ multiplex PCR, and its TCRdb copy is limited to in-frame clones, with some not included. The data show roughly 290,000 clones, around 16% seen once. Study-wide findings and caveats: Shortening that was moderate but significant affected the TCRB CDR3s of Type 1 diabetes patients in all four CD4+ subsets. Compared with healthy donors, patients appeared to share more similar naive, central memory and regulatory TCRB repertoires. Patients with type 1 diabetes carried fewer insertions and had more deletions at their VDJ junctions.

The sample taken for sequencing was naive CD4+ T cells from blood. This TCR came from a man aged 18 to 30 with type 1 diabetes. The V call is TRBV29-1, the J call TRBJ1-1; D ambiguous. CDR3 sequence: CSVLFRLNTEAFF. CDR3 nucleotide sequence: TGCAGCGTTTTGTTCCGTTTGAACACTGAAGCTTTCTTT.